The 21 T cell receptor beta chains presented below share a single source sample, sequenced in a study of blood T cell repertoires in COVID-19. Some clones are missing from TCRdb's copy, which holds only in-frame ones; the method was immunoSEQ multiplex PCR. The data hold 5,700 or so clones, with approximately 89% observed a single time. What was sequenced was peripheral blood. The receptors stem from a human donor in a cohort sampled during active COVID-19.

CDR3 in DNA: TGCAGCGTTGGGGGGCAGCGGACGGTAGAGACCCAGTACTTC. The encoded protein is CSVGGQRTVETQYF. The genes are TRBV29-1 and TRBJ2-5; TRBD1 is a possible D gene (6 bases). The CDR3 consists of 14 residues. V lost 4 bases, J lost 4 bases, and 16 bases lay in between. CDR1 is SQVTM, CDR2 ANQGSEA, per germline.

The rearrangement uses TRBV6-4 and TRBJ2-3, with a possible D match to TRBD2 (6 bases). CDR3 size: 14 residues. Looked up from germline, CDR1 is MRHNA and CDR2 is SNTAGT. The V end was cut by 2 bases, the J end by 4 bases, with 10 bases between. CDR3 nucleotides: TGTGCCAGCAGTGACATTGGGGAGGCAGATACGCAGTATTTT. Amino acids: CASSDIGEADTQYF.

The rearrangement links TRBV7-9 to TRBJ1-1; 7 nucleotides agree with TRBD1. The CDR3 spans 13 residues. With V trimmed by 8 bases and J by 5 bases, 8 bases remained unmatched. Per germline, CDR1 SEHNR and CDR2 FQNEAQ (reference sequence). The CDR3, as DNA: TGTGCCAGCCTAAGGGACAGCTGGACTGAAGCTTTCTTT. Residues: CASLRDSWTEAFF. The complete variable domain, with remaining parts taken from reference TRBV7-9 and TRBJ1-1, reads DTGVSQNPRHKITKRGQNVTFRCDPISEHNRLYWYRQTLGQGPEFLTYFQNEAQLEKSRLLSDRFSAERPKGSFSTLEIQRTEQGDSAMYLCASLRDSWTEAFFGQGTRLTVV.

V and J are TRBV2 and TRBJ2-1, with 9 bases that match TRBD2. The V and J ends lost 6 bases and 5 bases, in that order; junction bases with no gene match: 5. The CDR3 loop spans 14 amino acids. Germline CDR1 and CDR2: SNHLY and FYNNEI. DNA for the CDR3: TGTGCCAGCAGGCCTAGCGGGACGGACAATGAGCAGTTCTTC. Translating it yields CASRPSGTDNEQFF.

The chain links TRBV5-1 to TRBJ2-5; D not resolved. The CDR3 covers 14 residues. CDR1 SGHRS and CDR2 YFSETQ come from the germline V gene. V lost 0 bases, J lost 5 bases, and 11 bases lay in between. The CDR3 nucleotides read TGCGCCAGCAGCTTGGAATTTCTCGGGGAGACCCAGTACTTC. Protein product: CASSLEFLGETQYF.

This CDR3 reads CASSPFGETQYF. CDR3 DNA: TGTGCCAGCAGCCCCTTCGGGGAGACCCAGTACTTC. V and J are TRBV9 and TRBJ2-5; D is ambiguous. Germline assignment: CDR1 SGDLS and CDR2 YYNGEE. The V gene lost 4 bases and the J gene lost 5 bases, with 9 bases spanning the gap. The CDR3 is 12 residues long.

The rearrangement joins TRBV6-6 to TRBJ2-1, with D perhaps TRBD1 (6 bases). Trimming removed 6 bases from V and 6 bases from J, with 12 bases in between. This CDR3 comprises 13 residues. Germline V lookup: CDR1 MNHNY, CDR2 SVGAGI (reference sequence). The CDR3 nucleotides read TGTGCCAGCAGCCGCGGACAGCCCAATGAGCAGTTCTTC. It yields the protein CASSRGQPNEQFF.

This chain connects TRBV7-8 to TRBJ2-1; 9 bases are shared with TRBD2. The junction had 11 bases not matched to a gene; V was cut back by 8 bases and J by 9 bases. The V gene's germline CDR1 is SGHVS and CDR2 FQNEAQ. The CDR3 runs 14 residues. The CDR3 is CASFLREGLGEQFF. DNA for the CDR3: TGTGCCAGCTTCTTGCGGGAGGGCCTGGGTGAGCAGTTCTTC.

The rearrangement joins TRBV27 to TRBJ2-5, with TRBD1 as a possible D gene (5 bases). V lost 2 bases and J 4 bases, leaving 14 bases between the germline ends. Germline V gene data show CDR1 as MNHEY and CDR2 as SMNVEV (reference sequence). This CDR3 spans 15 amino acids. CDR3 sequence reads: CASSLNMGLGETQYF. DNA for the CDR3: TGTGCCAGCAGTTTAAATATGGGGCTAGGAGAGACCCAGTACTTC.

The chain links TRBV18 to TRBJ2-4; 10 positions match TRBD2. The CDR3 extends over 18 amino acids. Germline CDR1 reads KGHSH; CDR2 reads LQKENI. The trim removed 0 bases at V and 0 bases at J, leaving 5 bases unmatched. CDR3 sequence reads: CASSPPLAGVVAKNIQYF. CDR3 DNA: TGTGCCAGCTCACCACCTCTAGCGGGAGTGGTAGCCAAAAACATTCAGTACTTC.

The chain recombines TRBV4-2 with TRBJ2-7, with TRBD2 matching 13 bases. V trimming: 4 bases; J trimming: 3 bases; junction bases outside the gene matches: 3. The CDR3 spans 15 residues. Germline CDR1 and CDR2: LGHNA and YNFKEQ. The CDR3 nucleotides are TGTGCCAGCAGCCGCGGACTAGCGGGGGACTACGAGCAGTACTTC. Translated, it gives CASSRGLAGDYEQYF.

V and J are TRBV28 and TRBJ1-2; D possibly corresponds to TRBD1 (5 bases). Germline V gene sequence: CDR1 MDHEN, CDR2 SYDVKM. CDR3 length: 14 residues. Trimming took off 2 bases at V and 0 bases at J, with 7 bases between the two ends. The CDR3 coding sequence is TGTGCCAGCAGTTTAACAGGACCTAACTATGGCTACACCTTC. Its protein product is CASSLTGPNYGYTF.

The V call is TRBV15, the J call TRBJ2-7, with a possible D match to TRBD1 (6 bases). This CDR3 has 14 amino acids. The V and J ends lost 5 bases and 3 bases respectively, with 14 bases between them. Germline loops: CDR1 LNHNV, CDR2 YYDKDF (reference sequence). CDR3 sequence: CATSASVGGYEQYF. DNA for the CDR3: TGTGCCACCAGCGCATCGGTAGGGGGCTACGAGCAGTACTTC.

The chain recombines TRBV7-3 with TRBJ2-1; maybe TRBD2 (5 bases). CDR3 size: 16 residues. Germline lookup yields CDR1 SGHTA and CDR2 FQGTGA. The V and J ends lost 3 bases and 7 bases respectively, with 19 bases between them. The CDR3 loop reads CASSFGGRSPLNEQFF. CDR3 bases: TGTGCCAGCAGCTTCGGCGGGCGTAGTCCCCTTAATGAGCAGTTCTTC.

The V and J genes are TRBV19 and TRBJ1-5; 7 nucleotides match TRBD1. The length of the CDR3 is 13 residues. V was clipped by 7 bases and J by 4 bases; unmatched bases: 4. In germline, CDR1 is LNHDA, CDR2 SQIVND (reference sequence). The CDR3 coding sequence is TGTGCCAGTACAGGGGGTCCTAATCAGCCCCAGCATTTT. This sequence encodes CASTGGPNQPQHF.

The CDR3 coding sequence is TGTGCCAGCAGAAACGGACAGGGCTACGAGCAGTACTTC. Translated: CASRNGQGYEQYF. The chain is built from TRBV6-5 and TRBJ2-7; TRBD1 aligns across 8 bases. V shed 6 bases and J 3 bases; nucleotides not matched to a gene: 4. The CDR3 is made up of 13 amino acids. Germline V gives CDR1 MNHEY, CDR2 SVGAGI.

This clone was seen a single time. The CDR3 reads CSVGAGGDQPQHF. The CDR3 DNA sequence: TGCAGCGTTGGGGCCGGGGGGGATCAGCCCCAGCATTTT. The V and J genes are TRBV29-1 and TRBJ1-5, with D maybe TRBD1 (5 bases). CDR1 SQVTM and CDR2 ANQGSEA come from the germline V gene. With 4 bases removed from V and 5 bases from J, the gap between germline ends came to 12 bases. This CDR3 has 13 residues.

The rearrangement links TRBV9 to TRBJ1-4; D gene ambiguous. The germline V gene encodes CDR1 SGDLS and CDR2 YYNGEE. Trimming removed 0 bases from V and 4 bases from J, with 13 bases in between. The CDR3 extends over 16 amino acids. Here the CDR3 reads CASSVAGQAFNEKLFF. The DNA of the CDR3 is TGTGCCAGCAGCGTAGCTGGCCAGGCTTTTAATGAAAAACTGTTTTTT.

The genes are TRBV28 and TRBJ1-6; TRBD1 matches 9 bases. In germline, CDR1 is MDHEN, CDR2 SYDVKM. With V trimmed by 5 bases and J by 5 bases, 7 bases remained unmatched. This CDR3 has 16 residues. The CDR3 region is CASSLKGQGHNSPLHF. As DNA, the CDR3 is TGTGCCAGCAGTCTAAAGGGACAGGGCCATAATTCACCCCTCCACTTT. The full variable domain, rest sourced from reference TRBV28 and TRBJ1-6, is DVKVTQSSRYLVKRTGEKVFLECVQDMDHENMFWYRQDPGLGLRLIYFSYDVKMKEKGDIPEGYSVSREKKERFSLILESASTNQTSMYLCASSLKGQGHNSPLHFGNGTRLTVT.

The chain combines TRBV19 with TRBJ2-1; TRBD2 agrees at 10 bases. The CDR3 loop spans 18 amino acids. Germline-derived CDR1 and CDR2 are LNHDA and SQIVND (reference sequence). V dropped 3 bases and J dropped 3; count of bases not matched to a gene: 11. The CDR3: CASSIIASGSFLYNEQFF. For the CDR3, the DNA is TGTGCCAGTAGTATCATAGCTAGCGGGAGTTTCCTCTACAATGAGCAGTTCTTC.

The gene calls are TRBV2 and TRBJ2-3, with 9 bases lining up with TRBD1. Germline-derived CDR1 and CDR2 are SNHLY and FYNNEI. The length of the CDR3 is 16 residues. V lost 6 bases to trimming and J lost 4 bases; unmatched junction nucleotides: 11. This CDR3 is CASRESWDRDPDTQYF. The CDR3 DNA reads as TGTGCCAGCAGGGAGTCCTGGGACAGGGATCCAGATACGCAGTATTTT.